The source of this TCR beta chain is a study of blood T cells in healthy people across ages. Overall study findings and caveats: Roughly linearly, TCR beta diversity per million T cells fell as age increased.

The use of a sample-barcoded 5' primer and a J-beta primer mix characterized a second PCR of roughly 7 to 12 cycles. TCRdb independently ran MiXCR on the 5' RACE reads; one entry per CDR3 protein. This sample has around 1.7 million distinct CDR3 sequences; 25% to 30% occur once, and the top ten carry around 7.7%. This clonotype turned up a few times. Its antigen is currently unknown. The CDR3 is 15 residues long. Germline V gene lookup returns CDR1 MGHRA and CDR2 YSYEKL. Trimming removed 2 bases at V and 3 bases at J, with 11 bases between. This TCR was sampled from a woman aged 25 to 39 in good health. The chain employs TRBV4-1 and TRBJ1-3; no definite D call. The sample was blood. In nucleotides, the CDR3 is TGCGCCAGCAGCCAAAGCCGCTTTCTTGGAAACACCATATATTTT. Protein product: CASSQSRFLGNTIYF.